This TCR beta chain was identified during a study of Graves' ophthalmopathy and Graves' hyperthyroidism. RNA transcripts were the template, and TCR beta CDR3 regions were amplified from them. The workflow started with a first-round RT-PCR run with HTBI primers and then moved on to a second-round multiplex PCR. Using its own MiXCR run on the multiplex PCR reads, TCRdb lists one record per CDR3 protein. The sample holds 600,000 to 650,000 distinct CDR3 sequences, about a fifth seen once. Newly diagnosed, the hyperthyroidism patients had under 2 months' duration and were aged 18 to 65. The CDR3 length is 14 residues. The V end was cut by 6 bases, the J end by 5 bases, with 16 bases between. There are many counts of this clonotype.

The chain links TRBV12-3 or TRBV12-4 to TRBJ1-1; perhaps TRBD1 as D (5 bases). This sequence was found in a woman younger than 30 with stable Graves' hyperthyroidism. Some clones in this sample may be carry-over from other donors' samples. Sequencing was done on a sample of peripheral blood. CDR3 region: CASRTRAPMTEAFF. The CDR3 DNA reads TGTGCCAGCAGGACCAGGGCCCCAATGACTGAAGCTTTCTTT.